The source of this TCR beta chain is a study of cytomegalovirus exposure and HLA in healthy donors. Overall study findings and caveats: Confirmation in vitro established that a few CMV-associated chains were specific for CMV antigens. Differences between HLA loci emerged in a later analysis of TCR association rates, with DRB1 most and HLA-C fewest.

The primer mix had 60 Vbeta and 13 Jbeta primers. Profiling relied on immunoSEQ multiplex PCR, and the TCRdb table lists in-frame clones only, not all of them. The sample lists roughly 120,000 clones; about 82% were seen once. The CDR3 loop spans 13 amino acids. Germline CDR1 reads SQVTM; CDR2 reads ANQGSEA. After removal of 2 bases from V and 5 bases from J, the junction contained 5 bases not matched to a gene. Regarding this clone: Its antigen is unknown.

This chain links TRBV29-1 with TRBJ2-5, with 7 bases fitting TRBD2. The sequenced sample was PBMCs. The source of this sequence is a man aged 50 or older in good health and CMV-seronegative. The CDR3 nucleotides are TGCAGCGTTGAACCCGGGCGGGGGGAGACCCAGTACTTC. Residues: CSVEPGRGETQYF. The full variable domain, with the rest looked up from reference TRBV29-1 and TRBJ2-5, is SAVISQKPSRDICQRGTSLTIQCQVDSQVTMMFWYRQQPGQSLTLIATANQGSEATYESGFVIDKFPISRPNLTFSTLTVSNMSPEDSSIYLCSVEPGRGETQYFGPGTRLLVL.